The next 24 T cell receptor beta chains were all read from a single sample in a study of vaccination and CD4 T cells after COVID-19 (dated by TCRdb to between 2021 and 2023). These receptors are not linked to any known antigen. The method was PCR. The sequencer was an Illumina iSeq 100. DNA from cultured CD4+ T cells underwent TCR sequencing with the Oncomine TCR Beta short-read assay at the Johns Hopkins FTIC core. TCRdb reran the public reads through fastp at Q25 and MiXCR, keeping productive beta chains. Rows are unified per CDR3 protein, each entry keeping the most common DNA and genes. This sample has thousands of distinct CDR3 sequences in its table, and roughly 20% of those were observed once. Over 50% of the sample is in the top ten clones. In light of the paper, this sample's treatment or condition label describes: roughly 10-day PBMC culture with coronavirus spike peptide pools or control peptides (ViraFEST assay).

The sample consisted of CD4+ T cells from blood, cultured in vitro, taken after SARS-CoV-2 vaccination. All receptors come from a human donor who had recovered from COVID-19.

This clonotype counts as medium-sized (0.01 to 0.1%). The chain combines TRBV6-5 with TRBJ1-6, with D unclear. The V gene lost 0 bases and the J gene lost 9 bases, with 6 bases spanning the gap. In germline, CDR1 is MNHEY, CDR2 SVGAGI. The CDR3 has 13 residues. The CDR3 loop reads CASSYSRRSPLHF. CDR3 nucleotides: TGTGCCAGCAGTTACTCGAGGCGTTCACCCCTCCACTTT.

The chain couples TRBV2 to TRBJ2-1, with D possibly being TRBD1 or TRBD2 (6 bases each). The length of the CDR3 is 13 residues. V lost 0 bases and J 10 bases, leaving 10 bases between the germline ends. Germline V gives CDR1 SNHLY, CDR2 FYNNEI. CDR3: CASSEARGGEQFF. For the CDR3, the DNA is TGTGCCAGCAGTGAAGCGAGAGGGGGGGAGCAGTTCTTC.

Many counts were recorded for this clonotype. This sequence joins TRBV10-3 and TRBJ2-7; 8 bases are shared with TRBD1. CDR3 length: 14 residues. Germline V gene sequence: CDR1 ENHRY, CDR2 SYGVKD. Trimming at V came to 11 bases and at J to 3 bases, leaving 12 bases not matched to a gene. The DNA of the CDR3 is TGTGCCGTACAACGGGGACAGGCCTTCTACGAGCAGTACTTC. Protein: CAVQRGQAFYEQYF.

The V call is TRBV19, the J call TRBJ1-1; D is unresolved. This CDR3 comprises 14 residues. Trimming shortened V by 5 bases and J by 5 bases, and 15 bases separated the two germline ends. Germline loops: CDR1 LNHDA, CDR2 SQIVND (reference sequence). The CDR3 nucleotides are TGTGCCAGTAGTGGCTCACCGAAAAGGACTGAAGCTTTCTTT. Encoded protein: CASSGSPKRTEAFF.

J is TRBJ1-1 and V is TRBV19; D ambiguous. The CDR3 spans 10 residues. In germline, CDR1 is LNHDA, CDR2 SQIVND (reference sequence). V lost 9 bases and J lost 11, with 13 bases in between. CDR3 sequence: CASLSGEAFF. CDR3 bases: TGTGCCAGCCTCTCCGGAGAGGCTTTCTTT.

Many counts were recorded for this clonotype. The chain recombines TRBV20-1 with TRBJ1-1; TRBD1 matches at 7 bases. The CDR3 loop spans 15 amino acids. J was trimmed by 6 bases and V by 6 bases; bases with no gene match: 16. Germline CDR1 DFQATT, CDR2 SNEGSKA (reference sequence). This CDR3 is CSAPGGGWGTSEAFF. CDR3 DNA sequence: TGCAGTGCCCCAGGGGGAGGGTGGGGGACCTCTGAAGCTTTCTTT.

The chain recombines TRBV19 with TRBJ1-5, with TRBD1 identical over 12 bases. The CDR3 spans 15 residues. V lost 6 bases and J lost 6; bases outside the gene matches: 6. CDR1 and CDR2 from the germline V gene are LNHDA and SQIVND (reference sequence). For the CDR3, the DNA is TGTGCCAGTAGGCAAGGGACAGGGGGCGTTCAGCCCCAGCATTTT. Its protein is CASRQGTGGVQPQHF.

This clonotype was recorded many times. This rearrangement joins TRBV28 to TRBJ2-7; D might be TRBD1 or TRBD2, each matching 6 bases. Germline loops: CDR1 MDHEN, CDR2 SYDVKM. The CDR3 spans 14 residues. The germline V and J ends were trimmed by 6 bases and 1 base, with 13 bases remaining between them. The CDR3 coding sequence is TGTGCCAGCAGCCTTACAGGGACTTCCTACGAGCAGTACTTC. This translates into CASSLTGTSYEQYF.

By share of the sample, this clonotype is medium-sized. CDR3 amino acids: CSARWEANYGYTF. CDR3 DNA: TGCAGTGCTAGATGGGAGGCTAACTATGGCTACACCTTC. The rearrangement links TRBV20-1 to TRBJ1-2; D remains ambiguous. In germline, CDR1 is DFQATT, CDR2 SNEGSKA (reference sequence). The CDR3 runs to 13 residues. The V end lost 2 bases, the J end lost 0 bases, and 7 bases lay between the germline ends.

By share of the sample, this clonotype is hyperexpanded. This chain uses TRBV7-2 with TRBJ1-5; D not certain. The CDR3 is made up of 13 amino acids. V was shortened by 4 bases and J by 5 bases, with 9 bases between the two germline ends. CDR1 and CDR2 (germline): SGHTA, FQGNSA. This CDR3 is CASSYRGDQPQHF. DNA for the CDR3: TGTGCCAGCAGCTATCGCGGGGATCAGCCCCAGCATTTT.

By proportion, this clonotype is medium-sized. The chain joins TRBV7-9 to TRBJ2-7, with a possible D match to TRBD1 (5 bases). The CDR3 contains 14 residues. Trimming took 5 bases from V and 0 from J, leaving 11 bases between them. The V gene's germline CDR1 is SEHNR and CDR2 FQNEAQ (reference sequence). The CDR3 DNA sequence: TGTGCCAGCAGCGAAACAGGTCGCTCCTACGAGCAGTACTTC. It yields the protein CASSETGRSYEQYF.

This clonotype was recorded many times. The chain recombines TRBV28 with TRBJ1-6; a weak D match, TRBD1 (5 bases). Trimming removed 6 bases from V and 8 bases from J, with 14 bases in between. Germline loops: CDR1 MDHEN, CDR2 SYDVKM. The CDR3 runs 14 residues. The CDR3 spells CASRYQGRDSPLHF. DNA for the CDR3: TGTGCCAGCAGGTACCAGGGTAGAGATTCACCCCTCCACTTT.

This chain links TRBV7-3 with TRBJ2-6; 9 bases match TRBD1. Germline trimming cut 1 base from V and 3 bases from J; bases unmatched to any gene: 13. This CDR3 has 20 residues. Per the germline V gene, CDR1 is SGHTA and CDR2 is FQGTGA. The CDR3: CASSLRWVRDREGGANVLTF. CDR3 sequence (DNA): TGTGCCAGCAGCTTAAGATGGGTAAGGGACAGGGAGGGTGGGGCCAACGTCCTGACTTTC.

The V gene is TRBV2, the J gene TRBJ1-2; D uncertain. The CDR3 contains 13 residues. Looked up from germline, CDR1 is SNHLY and CDR2 is FYNNEI. V lost 1 base and J lost 4, with 7 bases in between. CDR3 loop: CASSEGTPYGYTF. The CDR3 DNA reads TGTGCCAGCAGTGAAGGCACACCCTATGGCTACACCTTC. The entire variable domain, with the rest obtained from reference TRBV2 and TRBJ1-2, is as follows: EPEVTQTPSHQVTQMGQEVILRCVPISNHLYFYWYRQILGQKVEFLVSFYNNEISEKSEIFDDQFSVERPDGSNFTLKIRSTKLEDSAMYFCASSEGTPYGYTFGSGTRLTVV.

The sample holds a few counts of this clonotype. The chain combines TRBV4-1 with TRBJ2-1; D gene ambiguous. The CDR3 totals 14 residues. From germline, CDR1 is MGHRA and CDR2 YSYEKL. Trimming removed 0 bases at V and 7 bases at J, with 10 bases between. CDR3: CASSQDPSRNEQFF. The CDR3 DNA sequence: TGCGCCAGCAGCCAAGACCCCAGTCGAAATGAGCAGTTCTTC.

This chain connects TRBV7-9 to TRBJ2-2; D is uncertain. Trimming shortened V by 7 bases and J by 5 bases, and 20 bases separated the two germline ends. CDR3 size: 16 residues. The germline gives CDR1 SEHNR, CDR2 FQNEAQ (reference sequence). In nucleotides, the CDR3 is TGTGCCAGCATCTACCTTCCCGGGTCTTCAACCGGGGAGCTGTTTTTT. Its translation is CASIYLPGSSTGELFF.

The V and J genes are TRBV11-1 and TRBJ2-7; maybe TRBD1 (6 bases). Germline lookup yields CDR1 SGHAT and CDR2 FQDESV (reference sequence). The CDR3 contains 12 residues. Trimming removed 0 bases from V and 11 bases from J, with 11 bases in between. Here the CDR3 reads CASSLAQGTKYF. The CDR3 coding sequence is TGTGCCAGCAGCTTAGCTCAGGGGACGAAGTACTTC. The variable domain in full, completed from reference TRBV11-1 and TRBJ2-7, reads EAEVAQSPRYKITEKSQAVAFWCDPISGHATLYWYRQILGQGPELLVQFQDESVVDDSQLPKDRFSAERLKGVDSTLKIQPAELGDSAMYLCASSLAQGTKYFGPGTRLTVT.

This rearrangement joins TRBV20-1 to TRBJ1-1; possibly TRBD1 for D (6 bases). Germline V gives CDR1 DFQATT, CDR2 SNEGSKA (reference sequence). The CDR3 sequence is 13 residues long. V dropped 5 bases and J dropped 1 base, with 11 bases sitting between them. This CDR3 is CSAPGTTNTEAFF. CDR3 coding DNA: TGCAGTGCTCCCGGGACAACGAACACTGAAGCTTTCTTT.

This clonotype was counted a few times. V is TRBV25-1 and J is TRBJ1-6, with TRBD1 as a possible D gene (6 bases). V was trimmed by 6 bases and J by 9 bases, leaving 15 bases between them. Germline loops: CDR1 MGHDK, CDR2 SYGVNS. The CDR3 runs 14 residues. In DNA form, the CDR3 reads TGTGCCAGCAGGCGGGACATGGGGGGTTCACCCCTCCACTTT. Translated, it gives CASRRDMGGSPLHF.

This clonotype was recorded a few times. The genes are TRBV11-3 and TRBJ2-7; D is undetermined. CDR1 is SGHNT, CDR2 YENEEA, per germline. The CDR3 has 12 amino acids. Trimming removed 0 bases from V and 5 bases from J, with 5 bases in between. The CDR3 region is CASSLDPHEQYF. The CDR3 nucleotides read TGTGCCAGCAGCTTAGATCCCCACGAGCAGTACTTC.

CDR3 sequence (DNA): TGTGCCAGTACCAGAGGACAGGTTGCCACTGAAGCTTTCTTT. It specifies CASTRGQVATEAFF. The rearrangement uses TRBV19 and TRBJ1-1; 7 nucleotides align to TRBD1. Germline CDR1 is LNHDA and CDR2 is SQIVND (reference sequence). The CDR3 totals 14 residues. Trimming at V came to 7 bases and at J to 4 bases, leaving 9 bases not matched to a gene.

On this clonotype: A much larger clone is a single base away; this may be a read error. The conserved phenylalanine or tryptophan is not found at the CDR3 terminus, so this likely reflects a read error. The rearrangement uses TRBV28 and TRBJ1-6; TRBD1 agrees at 10 bases. CDR1 and CDR2 from the germline V gene are MDHEN and SYDVKM. With V trimmed by 8 bases and J by 10 bases, 2 bases remained unmatched. CDR3 length equals 12 residues. CDR3 DNA sequence: TGTGCCAGCGGGACAGGGGACTCACCCCTCCACGTT. It translates to CASGTGDSPLHV.

The gene calls are TRBV6-2 or TRBV6-3 and TRBJ2-1, with D perhaps assigned TRBD1 or TRBD2 (5 bases each). The germline V gene has CDR1 MNHEY and CDR2 SVGEGT. This CDR3 comprises 15 residues. V dropped 2 bases and J dropped 8 bases, with 16 bases sitting between them. CDR3 sequence: CASSYKQALGDEQFF. The CDR3 DNA reads TGTGCCAGCAGTTACAAACAGGCCCTGGGGGATGAGCAGTTCTTC.

By frequency in the sample, this clonotype is medium-sized. The chain has TRBV15 and TRBJ1-5; D is ambiguous. The CDR3 has 16 residues. V was clipped by 0 bases and J by 11 bases, with 20 bases between them. CDR1 and CDR2 (germline): LNHNV, YYDKDF (reference sequence). The chain's CDR3 is CATSRDYVGLPPTQHF. CDR3 DNA: TGTGCCACCAGCAGAGATTATGTGGGCCTTCCCCCAACCCAGCATTTT.